Detailed here is one T cell receptor (beta chain). Its matching antigen is unknown. TCRdb re-derived calls from the PCR reads in MiXCR, one entry per CDR3 protein. The sample consists of about 18,000 distinct CDR3 sequences, 62% of them appearing once. V lost 5 bases, J lost 2 bases, and 13 bases lay in between. Germline V gives CDR1 LNHDA, CDR2 SQIVND (reference sequence). The CDR3 is made up of 15 amino acids. The entry originates in a study of vaccination and CD4 T cells after COVID-19. Study context: Convalescent donors totaled six males and four females, including two who were Hispanic. Once diagnosed, patients had post-COVID samples drawn a median approximately 100 days later (range 35 to 161). General study findings and limits: It was found that, in convalescent patients, 304 of 307 vaccine-specific clones were spike mono-reactive.

Sequences were derived from CD4+ T cells from blood, sampled before SARS-CoV-2 vaccination. The chain employs TRBV19 and TRBJ1-3; maybe TRBD1 (5 bases). The origin of this receptor is a human donor who had recovered from COVID-19. CDR3 nucleotides: TGTGCCAGTAGTTTCGACCAGGGACCTGGAAACACCATATATTTT. Translated, it gives CASSFDQGPGNTIYF. Variable domain in full (rest from reference TRBV19 and TRBJ1-3): DGGITQSPKYLFRKEGQNVTLSCEQNLNHDAMYWYRQDPGQGLRLIYYSQIVNDFQKGDIAEGYSVSREKKESFPLTVTSAQKNPTAFYLCASSFDQGPGNTIYFGEGSWLTVV.